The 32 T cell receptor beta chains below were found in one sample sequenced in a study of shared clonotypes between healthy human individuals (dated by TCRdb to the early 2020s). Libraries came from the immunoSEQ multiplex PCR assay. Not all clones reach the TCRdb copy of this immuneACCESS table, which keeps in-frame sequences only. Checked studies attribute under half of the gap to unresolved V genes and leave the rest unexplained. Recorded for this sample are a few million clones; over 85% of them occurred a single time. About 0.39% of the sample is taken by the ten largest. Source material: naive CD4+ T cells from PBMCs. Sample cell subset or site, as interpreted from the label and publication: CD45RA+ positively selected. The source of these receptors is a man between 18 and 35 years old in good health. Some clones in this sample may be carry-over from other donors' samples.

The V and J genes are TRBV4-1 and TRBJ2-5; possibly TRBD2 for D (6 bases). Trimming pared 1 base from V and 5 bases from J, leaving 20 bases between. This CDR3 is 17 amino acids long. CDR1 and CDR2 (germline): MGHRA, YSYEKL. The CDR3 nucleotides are TGCGCCAGCAGCCAAGGGTACGGGGGAAGTGTTCGGGAGACCCAGTACTTC. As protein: CASSQGYGGSVRETQYF.

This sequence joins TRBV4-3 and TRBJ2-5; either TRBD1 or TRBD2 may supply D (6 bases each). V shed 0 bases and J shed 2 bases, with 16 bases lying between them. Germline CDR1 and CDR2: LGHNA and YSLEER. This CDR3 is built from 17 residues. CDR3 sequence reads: CASSQDLRRGTQETQYF. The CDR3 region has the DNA TGCGCCAGCAGCCAAGATCTCCGGCGCGGGACACAAGAGACCCAGTACTTC.

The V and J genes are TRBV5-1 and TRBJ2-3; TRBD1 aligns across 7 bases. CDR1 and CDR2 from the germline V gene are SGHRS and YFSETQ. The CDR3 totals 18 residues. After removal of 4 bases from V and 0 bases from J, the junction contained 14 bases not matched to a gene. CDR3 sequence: CASSPGRTGSASTDTQYF. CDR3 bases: TGCGCCAGCAGCCCGGGGCGGACAGGTTCCGCTAGCACAGATACGCAGTATTTT.

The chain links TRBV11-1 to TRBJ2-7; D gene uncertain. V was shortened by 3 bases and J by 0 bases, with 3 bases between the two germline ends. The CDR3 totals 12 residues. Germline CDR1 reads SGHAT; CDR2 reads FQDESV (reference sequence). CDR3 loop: CASSFVSYEQYF. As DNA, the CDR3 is TGTGCCAGCAGCTTCGTCTCCTACGAGCAGTACTTC. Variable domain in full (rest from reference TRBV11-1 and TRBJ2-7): EAEVAQSPRYKITEKSQAVAFWCDPISGHATLYWYRQILGQGPELLVQFQDESVVDDSQLPKDRFSAERLKGVDSTLKIQPAELGDSAMYLCASSFVSYEQYFGPGTRLTVT.

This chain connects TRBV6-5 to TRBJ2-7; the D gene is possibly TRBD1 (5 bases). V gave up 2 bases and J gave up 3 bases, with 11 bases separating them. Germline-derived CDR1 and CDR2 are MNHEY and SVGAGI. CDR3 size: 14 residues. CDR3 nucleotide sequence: TGTGCCAGCAGTTACCGAGCAGGGTACTACGAGCAGTACTTC. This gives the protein CASSYRAGYYEQYF.

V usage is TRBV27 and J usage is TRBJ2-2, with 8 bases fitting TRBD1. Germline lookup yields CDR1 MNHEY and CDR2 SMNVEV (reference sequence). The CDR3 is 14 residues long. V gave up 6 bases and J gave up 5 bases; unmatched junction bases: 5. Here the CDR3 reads CASRTDRGTGELFF. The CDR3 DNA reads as TGTGCCAGCAGGACCGACAGGGGAACCGGGGAGCTGTTTTTT.

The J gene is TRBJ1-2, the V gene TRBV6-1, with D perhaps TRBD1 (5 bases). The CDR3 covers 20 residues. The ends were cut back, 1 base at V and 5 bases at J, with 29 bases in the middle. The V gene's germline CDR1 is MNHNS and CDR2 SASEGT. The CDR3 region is CASSEEVKGTADLRGYGYTF. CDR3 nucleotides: TGTGCCAGCAGTGAAGAGGTTAAGGGGACCGCCGACCTGAGGGGTTATGGCTACACCTTC.

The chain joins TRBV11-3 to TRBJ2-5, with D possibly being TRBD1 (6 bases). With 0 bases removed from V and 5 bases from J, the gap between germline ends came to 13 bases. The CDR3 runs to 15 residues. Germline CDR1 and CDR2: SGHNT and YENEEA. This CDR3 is CASSLEHRVGETQYF. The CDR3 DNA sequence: TGTGCCAGCAGCTTAGAGCACAGGGTGGGGGAGACCCAGTACTTC.

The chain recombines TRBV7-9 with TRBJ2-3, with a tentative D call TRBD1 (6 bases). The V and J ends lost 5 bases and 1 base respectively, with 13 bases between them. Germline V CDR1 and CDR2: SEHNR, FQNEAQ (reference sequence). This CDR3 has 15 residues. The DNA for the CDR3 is TGTGCCAGCAGCCGACCGGGACAAGGCACAGATACGCAGTATTTT. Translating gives CASSRPGQGTDTQYF.

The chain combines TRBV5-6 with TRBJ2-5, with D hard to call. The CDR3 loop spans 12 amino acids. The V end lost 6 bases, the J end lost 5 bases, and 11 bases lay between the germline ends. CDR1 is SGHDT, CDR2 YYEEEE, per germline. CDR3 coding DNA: TGTGCCAGCAACTATCTTAGGGAGACCCAGTACTTC. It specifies CASNYLRETQYF.

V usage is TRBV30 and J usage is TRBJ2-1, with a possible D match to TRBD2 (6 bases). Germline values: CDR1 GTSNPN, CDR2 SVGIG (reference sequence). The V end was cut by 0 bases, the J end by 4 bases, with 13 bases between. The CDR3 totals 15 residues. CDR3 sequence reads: CAWSVLGGVYNEQFF. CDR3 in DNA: TGTGCCTGGAGTGTACTGGGCGGGGTTTACAATGAGCAGTTCTTC.

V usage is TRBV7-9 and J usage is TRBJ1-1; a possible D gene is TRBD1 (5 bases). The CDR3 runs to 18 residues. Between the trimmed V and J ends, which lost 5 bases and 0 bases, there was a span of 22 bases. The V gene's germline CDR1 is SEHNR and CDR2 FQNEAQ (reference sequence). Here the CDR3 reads CASSPRAGELLMNTEAFF. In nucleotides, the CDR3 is TGTGCCAGCAGCCCGAGGGCGGGGGAGTTGTTAATGAACACTGAAGCTTTCTTT.

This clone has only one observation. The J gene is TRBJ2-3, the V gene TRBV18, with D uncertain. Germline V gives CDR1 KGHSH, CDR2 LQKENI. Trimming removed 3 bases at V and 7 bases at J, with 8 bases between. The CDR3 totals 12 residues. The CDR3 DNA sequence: TGTGCCAGCTCACCCTTCGGAAATACGCAGTATTTT. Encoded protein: CASSPFGNTQYF.

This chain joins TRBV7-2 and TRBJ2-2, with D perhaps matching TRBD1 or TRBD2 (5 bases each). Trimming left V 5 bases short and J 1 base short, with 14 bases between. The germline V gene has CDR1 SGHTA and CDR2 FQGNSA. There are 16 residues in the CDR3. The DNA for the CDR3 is TGTGCCAGCAGCGCAGCCGGGACCGAGAACACCGGGGAGCTGTTTTTT. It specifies CASSAAGTENTGELFF.

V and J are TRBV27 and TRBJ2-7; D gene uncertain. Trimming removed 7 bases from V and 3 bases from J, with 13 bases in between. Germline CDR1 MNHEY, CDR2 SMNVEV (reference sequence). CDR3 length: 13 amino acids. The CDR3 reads CASKRTAYYEQYF. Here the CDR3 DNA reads TGTGCCAGCAAGAGGACCGCTTACTACGAGCAGTACTTC.

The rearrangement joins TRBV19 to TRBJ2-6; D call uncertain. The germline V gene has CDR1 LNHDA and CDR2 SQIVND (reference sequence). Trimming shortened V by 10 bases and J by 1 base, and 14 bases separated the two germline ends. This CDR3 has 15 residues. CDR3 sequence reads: CATPPRRSGANVLTF. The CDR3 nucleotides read TGTGCCACCCCGCCCCGACGGTCTGGGGCCAACGTCCTGACTTTC. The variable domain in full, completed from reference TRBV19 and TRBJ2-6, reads DGGITQSPKYLFRKEGQNVTLSCEQNLNHDAMYWYRQDPGQGLRLIYYSQIVNDFQKGDIAEGYSVSREKKESFPLTVTSAQKNPTAFYLCATPPRRSGANVLTFGAGSRLTVL.

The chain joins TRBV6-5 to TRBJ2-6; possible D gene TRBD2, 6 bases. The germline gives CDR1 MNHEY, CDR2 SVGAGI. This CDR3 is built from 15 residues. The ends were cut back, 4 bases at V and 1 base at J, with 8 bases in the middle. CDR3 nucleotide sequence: TGTGCCAGCAGTTTTGGGGGGTCTGGGGCCAACGTCCTGACTTTC. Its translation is CASSFGGSGANVLTF.

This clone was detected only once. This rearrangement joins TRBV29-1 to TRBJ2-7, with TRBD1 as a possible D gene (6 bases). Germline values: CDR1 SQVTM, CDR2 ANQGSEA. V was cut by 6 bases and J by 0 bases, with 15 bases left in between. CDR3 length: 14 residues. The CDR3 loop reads CSVGHTASSYEQYF. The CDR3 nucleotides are TGCAGCGTGGGACACACTGCGAGCTCCTACGAGCAGTACTTC.

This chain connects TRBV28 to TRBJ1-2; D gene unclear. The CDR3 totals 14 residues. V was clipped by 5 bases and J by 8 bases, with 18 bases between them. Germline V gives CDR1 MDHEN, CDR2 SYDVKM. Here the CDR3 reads CASSKTTLGMGYTF. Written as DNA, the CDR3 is TGTGCCAGCAGTAAAACAACACTGGGTATGGGCTACACCTTC.

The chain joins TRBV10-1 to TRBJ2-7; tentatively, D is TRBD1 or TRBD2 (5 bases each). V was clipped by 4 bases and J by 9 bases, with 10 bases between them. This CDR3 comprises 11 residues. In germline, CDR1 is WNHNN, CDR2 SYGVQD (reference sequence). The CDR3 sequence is CASSGGRGQYF. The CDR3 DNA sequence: TGCGCCAGCAGTGGGGGACGAGGGCAGTACTTC.

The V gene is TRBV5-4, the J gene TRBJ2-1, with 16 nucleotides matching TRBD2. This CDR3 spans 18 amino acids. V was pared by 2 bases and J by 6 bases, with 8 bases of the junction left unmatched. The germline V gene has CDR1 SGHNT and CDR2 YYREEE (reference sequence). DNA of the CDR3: TGTGCCAGCAGCTTCGGGACTAGCGGGAGGGGGGATGGCAATGAGCAGTTCTTC. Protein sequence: CASSFGTSGRGDGNEQFF.

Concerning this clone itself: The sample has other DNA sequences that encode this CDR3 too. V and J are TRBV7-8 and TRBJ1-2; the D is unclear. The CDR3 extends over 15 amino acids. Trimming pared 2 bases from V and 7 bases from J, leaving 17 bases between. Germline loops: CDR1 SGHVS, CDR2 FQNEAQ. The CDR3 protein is CASSLTGGYLSGYTF. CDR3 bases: TGTGCCAGCAGCTTAACCGGCGGTTACCTCTCTGGCTACACCTTC.

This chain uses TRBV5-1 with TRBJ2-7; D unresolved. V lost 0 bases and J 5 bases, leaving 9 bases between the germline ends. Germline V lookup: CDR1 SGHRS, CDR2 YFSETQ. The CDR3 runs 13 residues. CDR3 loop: CASSLGHGDEQYF. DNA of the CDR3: TGCGCCAGCAGCTTGGGACACGGTGACGAGCAGTACTTC.

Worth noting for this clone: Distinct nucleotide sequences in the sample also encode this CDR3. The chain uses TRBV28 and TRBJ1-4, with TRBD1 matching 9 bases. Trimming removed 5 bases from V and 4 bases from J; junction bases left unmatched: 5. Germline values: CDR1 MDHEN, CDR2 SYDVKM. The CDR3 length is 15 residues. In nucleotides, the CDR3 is TGTGCCAGCAGTCTACCGGGACAGGGTAATGAAAAACTGTTTTTT. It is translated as CASSLPGQGNEKLFF.

The CDR3 sequence: CASSIGGVSSYNEQFF. CDR3 in DNA: TGTGCCAGCAGCATAGGGGGGGTAAGCTCCTACAATGAGCAGTTCTTC. The chain employs TRBV5-4 and TRBJ2-1, with D possibly matching TRBD2 (7 bases). The germline V and J ends were trimmed by 4 bases and 0 bases, with 14 bases remaining between them. This CDR3 spans 16 amino acids. Germline V CDR1 and CDR2: SGHNT, YYREEE (reference sequence).

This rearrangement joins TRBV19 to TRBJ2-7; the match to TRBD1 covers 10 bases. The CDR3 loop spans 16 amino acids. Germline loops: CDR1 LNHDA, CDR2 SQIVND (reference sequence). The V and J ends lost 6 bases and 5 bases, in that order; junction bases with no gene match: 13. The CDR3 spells CASSLEPGQGLHEQYF. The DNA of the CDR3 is TGTGCCAGTAGCCTAGAACCGGGACAGGGGCTCCACGAGCAGTACTTC.

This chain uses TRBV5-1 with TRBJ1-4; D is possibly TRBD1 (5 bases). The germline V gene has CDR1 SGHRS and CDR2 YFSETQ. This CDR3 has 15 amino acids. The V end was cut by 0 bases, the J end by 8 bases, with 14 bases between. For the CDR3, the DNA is TGCGCCAGCAGCTTGGCCGGGACGGACGAAGAAAAACTGTTTTTT. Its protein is CASSLAGTDEEKLFF.

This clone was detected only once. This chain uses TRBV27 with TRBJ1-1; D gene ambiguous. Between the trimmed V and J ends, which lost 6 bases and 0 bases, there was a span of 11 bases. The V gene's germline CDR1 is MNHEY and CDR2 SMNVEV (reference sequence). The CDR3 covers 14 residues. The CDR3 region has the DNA TGTGCCAGCAGAAAAGAAGGTTTGAACACTGAAGCTTTCTTT. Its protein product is CASRKEGLNTEAFF.

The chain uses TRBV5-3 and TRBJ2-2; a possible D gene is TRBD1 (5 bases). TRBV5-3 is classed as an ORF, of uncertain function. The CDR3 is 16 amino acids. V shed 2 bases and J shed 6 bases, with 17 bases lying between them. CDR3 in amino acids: CARSLGQGGSSGELFF. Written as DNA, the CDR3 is TGTGCCAGAAGCTTAGGTCAGGGCGGAAGTTCCGGGGAGCTGTTTTTT.

DNA of the CDR3: TGTGCCTGGAGTGGTGGGTTTTCTTACAATGAGCAGTTCTTC. It codes for CAWSGGFSYNEQFF. The chain combines TRBV30 with TRBJ2-1, with unresolved D. This CDR3 contains 14 residues. The V gene's germline CDR1 is GTSNPN and CDR2 SVGIG (reference sequence). V gave up 1 base and J gave up 4 bases, with 11 bases separating them.

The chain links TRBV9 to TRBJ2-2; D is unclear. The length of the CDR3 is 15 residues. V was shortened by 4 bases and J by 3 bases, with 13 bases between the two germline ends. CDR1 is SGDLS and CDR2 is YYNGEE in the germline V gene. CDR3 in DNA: TGTGCCAGCAGCAGGGCCCTGCTCGACACCGGGGAGCTGTTTTTT. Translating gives CASSRALLDTGELFF.

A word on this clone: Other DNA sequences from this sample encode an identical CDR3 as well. The CDR3 DNA is TGCGCCAGCAGTCCACTAGCGGGTTCCTACAATGAGCAGTTCTTC. This translates into CASSPLAGSYNEQFF. The chain recombines TRBV5-1 with TRBJ2-1, with 9 bases that match TRBD2. Germline trimming cut 5 bases from V and 1 base from J; bases unmatched to any gene: 4. The CDR3 length is 15 residues. The germline V gene encodes CDR1 SGHRS and CDR2 YFSETQ.